This T cell receptor beta chain was obtained from a study of cytomegalovirus exposure and HLA in healthy donors. Study information: Among the 400 or so donors who were genotyped, approximately 76% fell in the genetic ancestry cluster that is associated with self-reported Caucasian donors. Whole-study findings and limits: Available immune exposure information covered CMV serostatus only. Reports credit the classifier with highly specific, highly sensitive diagnosis of cytomegalovirus status.

The CDR3 sequence is 14 residues long. V was cut by 8 bases and J by 4 bases, with 14 bases left in between. Germline V lookup: CDR1 MNHEY, CDR2 SVGAGI. The PCR contained 60 Vbeta and 13 Jbeta primers. Sequencing used immunoSEQ multiplex PCR; TCRdb keeps in-frame clones, though not all of them. The sample carries 250,000 or so clones, 92% recorded once. Comments on this clone: Its antigen is as yet unknown.

This sequence joins TRBV6-5 and TRBJ2-2; the D gene is possibly TRBD1 (5 bases). Sequencing used PBMCs. The sequence derives from a girl aged 2 to 9 in good health and CMV-seronegative. CDR3 in amino acids: CASCRRVGTGELFF. CDR3 bases: TGTGCCAGCTGCCGCAGGGTGGGCACCGGGGAGCTGTTTTTT.